The 31 T cell receptor beta chains given below trace back to one sample, sequenced in a study of T cells after yellow fever vaccination. Using its own MiXCR run on the 5' RACE reads, TCRdb lists one record per CDR3 protein. The sample yields about 550,000 distinct CDR3 sequences, about a fifth seen once. Sample: PBMCs, taken 15 days after the yellow fever booster vaccination. The receptors were sampled from a man younger than 40 who received the YFV17D yellow fever vaccine.

J is TRBJ1-1 and V is TRBV12-3 or TRBV12-4, with D unresolved. V lost 1 base to trimming and J lost 0 bases, with 9 bases between them. The CDR3 has 15 residues. The CDR3 loop reads CASSLGRDMNTEAFF. The DNA of the CDR3 is TGTGCCAGCAGTTTAGGAAGAGATATGAACACTGAAGCTTTCTTT.

This clonotype was seen a handful of times. The chain carries TRBV12-3 or TRBV12-4 and TRBJ2-2; D assignment may be TRBD1 or TRBD2 (5 bases each). The CDR3 spans 14 residues. Trimming removed 3 bases at V and 8 bases at J, with 13 bases between. CDR3 coding DNA: TGTGCCAGCAGTTTTCGGGGCTACCCAGGGGAGCTGTTTTTT. Translation: CASSFRGYPGELFF.

This clonotype was seen only a few times. The J gene is TRBJ2-2, the V gene TRBV6-5; D remains ambiguous. Trimming took 3 bases from V and 5 from J, leaving 13 bases between them. The CDR3 sequence is 15 residues long. Germline CDR1 is MNHEY and CDR2 is SVGAGI. The CDR3 DNA follows: TGTGCCAGCAGTTATCTAAGGGATGGGACCGGGGAGCTGTTTTTT. It specifies CASSYLRDGTGELFF.

This clonotype was counted many times. The chain combines TRBV10-1 with TRBJ2-1; weak D call: TRBD2 (5 bases). V was clipped by 6 bases and J by 6 bases, with 12 bases between them. Germline values: CDR1 WNHNN, CDR2 SYGVQD (reference sequence). The CDR3 sequence is 13 residues long. The CDR3 spells CASRSSAGNEQFF. The CDR3 DNA is TGCGCCAGCAGGAGTAGCGCAGGCAATGAGCAGTTCTTC.

This clonotype was seen a few times. J is TRBJ2-6 and V is TRBV5-1; D is unresolved. V was trimmed by 3 bases and J by 0 bases, leaving 10 bases between them. In germline, CDR1 is SGHRS, CDR2 YFSETQ. The CDR3 loop spans 16 amino acids. The CDR3 loop is CASSSAPLSGANVLTF. The DNA for the CDR3 is TGCGCCAGCAGCTCGGCACCGCTCTCTGGGGCCAACGTCCTGACTTTC.

The chain employs TRBV20-1 and TRBJ1-5, with D uncertain. The ends were cut back, 3 bases at V and 4 bases at J, with 10 bases in the middle. CDR3 size: 13 residues. Per the germline V gene, CDR1 is DFQATT and CDR2 is SNEGSKA (reference sequence). CDR3 loop: CSASGRNNQPQHF. The CDR3 DNA follows: TGCAGTGCTAGCGGGCGGAATAATCAGCCCCAGCATTTT.

This rearrangement joins TRBV29-1 to TRBJ2-1, with D uncertain. The V gene's germline CDR1 is SQVTM and CDR2 ANQGSEA. The ends were cut back, 0 bases at V and 7 bases at J, with 13 bases in the middle. CDR3 length: 14 amino acids. CDR3 sequence reads: CSVEEWLLGNEQFF. CDR3 coding DNA: TGCAGCGTTGAAGAATGGTTGTTGGGAAATGAGCAGTTCTTC.

This clonotype was detected ten times or more. The chain recombines TRBV12-3 or TRBV12-4 with TRBJ2-7; D not resolved. Deletions cut 3 bases from V and 1 base from J, with 10 bases between. CDR3 length: 14 residues. CDR3 loop: CASSFFGFSYEQYF. CDR3 nucleotide sequence: TGTGCCAGCAGTTTCTTTGGTTTTTCCTACGAGCAGTACTTC.

This chain uses TRBV18 with TRBJ2-1; TRBD1 aligns across 7 bases. J gave up 9 bases and V 6 bases, and 11 bases lay outside the gene matches. The CDR3 sequence is 14 residues long. CDR1 is KGHSH and CDR2 is LQKENI in the germline V gene. CDR3 sequence: CASSPGTASREQFF. Here the CDR3 DNA reads TGTGCCAGCTCCCCCGGGACAGCCTCCCGTGAGCAGTTCTTC.

This clonotype appeared many times. The rearrangement joins TRBV20-1 to TRBJ2-2, with D maybe TRBD1 (5 bases). Germline CDR1 reads DFQATT; CDR2 reads SNEGSKA (reference sequence). The CDR3 is made up of 12 amino acids. Between the trimmed V and J ends, which lost 3 bases and 6 bases, there was a span of 8 bases. The CDR3 sequence is CSARQGPGELFF. The CDR3 nucleotides read TGCAGTGCTAGGCAGGGTCCCGGGGAGCTGTTTTTT.

This clonotype was counted many times. The rearrangement links TRBV11-2 to TRBJ2-1; D may be TRBD1 or TRBD2 (5 bases each). Germline CDR1 reads SGHAT; CDR2 reads FQNNGV. V was pared by 5 bases and J by 4 bases, with 15 bases between. CDR3 size: 15 residues. This chain's CDR3 is CASSLSGTRYNEQFF. CDR3 in DNA: TGTGCCAGCAGCCTATCCGGGACGCGATACAATGAGCAGTTCTTC.

This clonotype has just a few counts. The gene calls are TRBV7-3 and TRBJ2-1; weak D call: TRBD2 (5 bases). CDR3 length: 15 residues. V shed 2 bases and J shed 5 bases, with 13 bases lying between them. CDR1 is SGHTA, CDR2 FQGTGA, per germline. CDR3 loop: CASSLSGWKNNEQFF. The CDR3 DNA follows: TGTGCCAGCAGCTTATCGGGATGGAAAAACAATGAGCAGTTCTTC. The full variable domain, with the rest looked up from reference TRBV7-3 and TRBJ2-1, is GAGVSQTPSNKVTEKGKYVELRCDPISGHTALYWYRQSLGQGPEFLIYFQGTGAADDSGLPNDRFFAVRPEGSVSTLKIQRTERGDSAVYLCASSLSGWKNNEQFFGPGTRLTVL.

This clonotype showed up many times. V and J are TRBV7-8 and TRBJ2-3; 12 bases are shared with TRBD2. This CDR3 is 19 amino acids long. Germline V gene sequence: CDR1 SGHVS, CDR2 FQNEAQ. V gave up 4 bases and J gave up 1 base; unmatched junction bases: 12. The chain's CDR3 is CASSSESSGRAVGTDTQYF. The CDR3 DNA reads as TGTGCCAGCAGCTCTGAGTCTAGCGGGAGGGCTGTCGGCACAGATACGCAGTATTTT.

The genes are TRBV4-3 and TRBJ2-1; 10 nucleotides match TRBD2. Germline lookup yields CDR1 LGHNA and CDR2 YSLEER. V was pared by 1 base and J by 8 bases, with 5 bases of the junction left unmatched. The CDR3 sequence is 15 residues long. CDR3 bases: TGCGCCAGCAGCCAAGCCGAGCGGGAGGGTCATGAGCAGTTCTTC. Its translation: CASSQAEREGHEQFF.

The chain combines TRBV7-2 with TRBJ2-5, with a possible D match to TRBD2 (6 bases). The V gene lost 2 bases and the J gene lost 9 bases, with 13 bases spanning the gap. This CDR3 spans 13 amino acids. CDR1 is SGHTA and CDR2 is FQGNSA in the germline V gene. The CDR3: CASSLWPWGAQYF. The CDR3 DNA is TGTGCCAGCAGCTTATGGCCATGGGGGGCCCAGTACTTC.

This clonotype has a handful of counts. The chain combines TRBV20-1 with TRBJ2-5, with D tentatively TRBD2 (5 bases). Trimming removed 3 bases from V and 1 base from J, with 9 bases in between. The CDR3 length is 13 residues. Looked up from germline, CDR1 is DFQATT and CDR2 is SNEGSKA (reference sequence). DNA for the CDR3: TGCAGTGCTAGTCTAGCAATCCAAGAGACCCAGTACTTC. It translates to CSASLAIQETQYF.

The genes are TRBV11-2 and TRBJ2-1; D is unresolved. Germline loops: CDR1 SGHAT, CDR2 FQNNGV. CDR3 length: 14 residues. Trimming removed 6 bases at V and 0 bases at J, with 9 bases between. The CDR3 loop is CASRKASSYNEQFF. The CDR3 DNA reads as TGTGCCAGCAGGAAGGCCAGCTCCTACAATGAGCAGTTCTTC.

The chain links TRBV6-1 to TRBJ2-2; 7 positions match TRBD2. The germline CDR1 and CDR2 sequences are MNHNS and SASEGT. The length of the CDR3 is 14 residues. V lost 5 bases and J lost 7; bases outside the gene matches: 7. CDR3 bases: TGTGCCAGCAGTCGGAGCGGGATGGGCGGGGAGCTGTTTTTT. It yields the protein CASSRSGMGGELFF.

The rearrangement links TRBV6-5 to TRBJ2-2, with TRBD1 matching over 9 bases. Per germline, CDR1 MNHEY and CDR2 SVGAGI. V dropped 7 bases and J dropped 7; count of bases not matched to a gene: 4. The CDR3 loop spans 13 amino acids. The CDR3 nucleotides are TGTGCCAGCAACAGGGGGCTGAACGGGGAGCTGTTTTTT. Its translation is CASNRGLNGELFF.

This clonotype has a single count. The chain's CDR3 is CSALQGAGNTEAFF. CDR3 in DNA: TGCAGTGCTCTACAGGGGGCAGGTAACACTGAAGCTTTCTTT. This sequence joins TRBV20-1 and TRBJ1-1; TRBD1 matches at 9 bases. CDR3 size: 14 residues. V gave up 5 bases and J gave up 2 bases; unmatched junction bases: 6. Germline V lookup: CDR1 DFQATT, CDR2 SNEGSKA (reference sequence).

The chain combines TRBV19 with TRBJ1-3; D call uncertain. The CDR3 is 14 amino acids. Trimming left V 5 bases short and J 0 bases short, with 8 bases between. Germline CDR1 and CDR2: LNHDA and SQIVND (reference sequence). Here the CDR3 reads CASSWASSGNTIYF. CDR3 coding DNA: TGTGCCAGTAGTTGGGCGAGCTCTGGAAACACCATATATTTT.

The chain links TRBV15 to TRBJ2-7, with 9 bases matching TRBD1. The ends lost 6 bases at V and 2 bases at J; junction bases unmatched: 2. The CDR3 runs to 13 residues. From germline, CDR1 is LNHNV and CDR2 YYDKDF (reference sequence). The DNA for the CDR3 is TGTGCCACCAGTCGACAGGGGGCCTACGAGCAGTACTTC. Encoded protein: CATSRQGAYEQYF.

This clonotype has only a few counts. The chain couples TRBV20-1 to TRBJ2-5; D is ambiguous. Between the trimmed V and J ends, which lost 3 bases and 5 bases, there was a span of 7 bases. Per germline, CDR1 DFQATT and CDR2 SNEGSKA (reference sequence). The CDR3 extends over 11 amino acids. The CDR3 region has the DNA TGCAGTGCTAGGCAATTGGAGACCCAGTACTTC. It translates to CSARQLETQYF.

This clonotype came up a few times. This rearrangement joins TRBV19 to TRBJ2-1; the D is unclear. CDR1 and CDR2 from the germline V gene are LNHDA and SQIVND (reference sequence). CDR3 length: 13 residues. V lost 2 bases and J 9 bases, leaving 11 bases between the germline ends. As DNA, the CDR3 is TGTGCCAGTAGTATATATGGGGAAACTGAGCAGTTCTTC. Its protein product is CASSIYGETEQFF.

This clonotype was seen more than once but under ten times. This chain uses TRBV7-8 with TRBJ2-1; tentatively, D is TRBD2 (5 bases). Trimming pared 5 bases from V and 8 bases from J, leaving 16 bases between. CDR1 and CDR2 (germline): SGHVS, FQNEAQ. This CDR3 has 14 amino acids. The chain's CDR3 is CASSPSDSWDEQFF. The CDR3 nucleotides read TGTGCCAGCAGCCCGTCGGACTCTTGGGATGAGCAGTTCTTC.

This CDR3 reads CSARASGRVQTQYF. The CDR3 bases are TGCAGTGCTAGGGCTAGCGGGAGGGTACAGACCCAGTACTTC. This chain uses TRBV20-1 with TRBJ2-5, with 12 bases lining up with TRBD2. This CDR3 region has 14 residues. J was trimmed by 6 bases and V by 3 bases; bases with no gene match: 5. Germline CDR1 and CDR2: DFQATT and SNEGSKA (reference sequence).

This clonotype was recorded at least ten times. The V gene is TRBV30, the J gene TRBJ2-1; 8 bases fit TRBD1. With 4 bases clipped from V and 11 bases from J, the junction kept 7 bases outside the gene matches. The CDR3 covers 12 residues. In germline, CDR1 is GTSNPN, CDR2 SVGIG (reference sequence). CDR3 DNA sequence: TGTGCCTGGAATCCCGGACAGGGAAAGCAGTTCTTC. Amino acids: CAWNPGQGKQFF. Full variable domain (rest looked up from reference TRBV30 and TRBJ2-1): SQTIHQWPATLVQPVGSPLSLECTVEGTSNPNLYWYRQAAGRGLQLLFYSVGIGQISSEVPQNLSASRPQDRQFILSSKKLLLSDSGFYLCAWNPGQGKQFFGPGTRLTVL.

This chain joins TRBV29-1 and TRBJ2-3, with no clear D. Germline V gene data show CDR1 as SQVTM and CDR2 as ANQGSEA. The CDR3 sequence is 14 residues long. Trimming stripped 2 bases from V and 0 bases from J, with 9 bases between. CDR3 loop: CSVELGHSTDTQYF. Here the CDR3 DNA reads TGCAGCGTTGAATTGGGTCACAGCACAGATACGCAGTATTTT.

This clonotype came up many times. The chain joins TRBV5-1 to TRBJ2-5; 7 bases align to TRBD2. Per the germline V gene, CDR1 is SGHRS and CDR2 is YFSETQ. This CDR3 contains 14 residues. The J segment lost 2 bases and the V segment lost 1 base, leaving 2 bases of the junction unmatched. The CDR3 coding sequence is TGCGCCAGCAGCTTGATGCGGGAGCAAGAGACCCAGTACTTC. Translated: CASSLMREQETQYF. Full variable domain (outside the CDR3, taken from reference TRBV5-1 and TRBJ2-5): KAGVTQTPRYLIKTRGQQVTLSCSPISGHRSVSWYQQTPGQGLQFLFEYFSETQRNKGNFPGRFSGRQFSNSRSEMNVSTLELGDSALYLCASSLMREQETQYFGPGTRLLVL.

The table lists this clonotype with a few counts. V gene TRBV12-3 or TRBV12-4 combines with J gene TRBJ2-5, with TRBD1 as a possible D gene (6 bases). V gave up 6 bases and J gave up 5 bases, with 19 bases separating them. The CDR3 totals 15 residues. The CDR3 protein is CASSTMGHASETQYF. CDR3 DNA sequence: TGTGCCAGCAGCACCATGGGACATGCGTCGGAGACCCAGTACTTC.

The J gene is TRBJ2-3, the V gene TRBV20-1; D unresolved. Trimming pared 3 bases from V and 2 bases from J, leaving 3 bases between. CDR3 length: 11 residues. The V gene's germline CDR1 is DFQATT and CDR2 SNEGSKA (reference sequence). In DNA, the CDR3 is TGCAGTGCTAGCCACACAGATACGCAGTATTTT. Amino acid sequence: CSASHTDTQYF.